These 32 T cell receptor beta chains came from one sample sequenced in a study of T cell repertoires in cytomegalovirus infection. MiXCR was run by TCRdb on the reads, yielding one entry per CDR3 protein. This sample carries some 300,000 distinct CDR3 sequences, 15% to 20% of them seen once, and the ten largest clones take 12%. What was sequenced was PBMCs. The receptors here all came from a human donor in good health (CMV status not recorded). Some clones in this sample may be carry-over from other donors' samples.

This clonotype occurred many times. The gene calls are TRBV7-2 and TRBJ1-6; TRBD1 agrees at 8 bases. This CDR3 comprises 14 residues. Germline V gene lookup returns CDR1 SGHTA and CDR2 FQGNSA. V lost 5 bases to trimming and J lost 8 bases; unmatched junction nucleotides: 5. The CDR3 bases are TGTGCCAGCAGCCTGGGACAGGACCATTCACCCCTCCACTTT. Residues: CASSLGQDHSPLHF.

This clonotype was recorded at least ten times. The chain couples TRBV6-5 to TRBJ2-7; D possibly corresponds to TRBD2 (6 bases). Trimming removed 0 bases from V and 2 bases from J, with 11 bases in between. The CDR3 has 15 amino acids. Germline values: CDR1 MNHEY, CDR2 SVGAGI. The CDR3 DNA reads as TGTGCCAGCAGTTACTCCGCGGGGATGCCCTACGAGCAGTACTTC. This gives the protein CASSYSAGMPYEQYF.

CDR3 nucleotide sequence: TGTGCCAGCAGTTTTACATTAGCGGGGAACACAGATACGCAGTATTTT. It codes for CASSFTLAGNTDTQYF. The rearrangement joins TRBV27 to TRBJ2-3; 8 positions agree with TRBD2. This CDR3 is 16 amino acids long. V lost 3 bases and J lost 2; bases outside the gene matches: 7. Germline CDR1 reads MNHEY; CDR2 reads SMNVEV (reference sequence).

The sample holds a few counts of this clonotype. V gene TRBV10-3 combines with J gene TRBJ1-1; TRBD1 matches 10 bases. V lost 10 bases and J lost 0; bases outside the gene matches: 11. Looked up from germline, CDR1 is ENHRY and CDR2 is SYGVKD. This CDR3 contains 16 residues. The DNA for the CDR3 is TGTGCCAGCCTACCCGGGACAGGGGCCGTGAACACTGAAGCTTTCTTT. This encodes CASLPGTGAVNTEAFF.

This clonotype has a count of ten or more. The gene calls are TRBV7-8 and TRBJ2-1; D unresolved. Trimming took 4 bases from V and 7 from J, leaving 14 bases between them. The CDR3 is made up of 14 amino acids. Germline assignment: CDR1 SGHVS and CDR2 FQNEAQ. CDR3 sequence reads: CASSSLTDRNEQFF. In DNA, the CDR3 is TGTGCCAGCAGCTCGTTAACCGATCGGAATGAGCAGTTCTTC.

There are many counts of this clonotype. J is TRBJ1-4 and V is TRBV7-9; D ambiguous. Looked up from germline, CDR1 is SEHNR and CDR2 is FQNEAQ (reference sequence). The CDR3 length is 12 residues. The V gene lost 11 bases and the J gene lost 8 bases, with 15 bases spanning the gap. The CDR3 nucleotides are TGTGCCTGTCGCGGGCAGGACGAAAAACTGTTTTTT. It yields the protein CACRGQDEKLFF.

This clonotype was picked up many times. The chain combines TRBV6-2 or TRBV6-3 with TRBJ1-5; 9 bases fit TRBD1. Germline assignment: CDR1 MNHEY and CDR2 SVGEGT. The CDR3 has 15 amino acids. After removal of 1 base from V and 5 bases from J, the junction contained 3 bases not matched to a gene. The CDR3 bases are TGTGCCAGCAGTTACTGGGACAGGGCTGATCAGCCCCAGCATTTT. Residues: CASSYWDRADQPQHF.

This clonotype occurred many times. The chain uses TRBV7-2 and TRBJ2-4, with TRBD2 identical over 12 bases. Germline V CDR1 and CDR2: SGHTA, FQGNSA. The V gene end was trimmed by 5 bases and the J gene end by 5 bases; junction bases not matched to a gene: 4. CDR3 length equals 15 residues. DNA of the CDR3: TGTGCCAGCAGCCCACGACTAGCGGGGGAAAACATTCAGTACTTC. The encoded protein is CASSPRLAGENIQYF. Combining the CDR3 with reference TRBV7-2 and TRBJ2-4 gives the whole variable domain GAGVSQSPSNKVTEKGKDVELRCDPISGHTALYWYRQSLGQGLEFLIYFQGNSAPDKSGLPSDRFSAERTGGSVSTLTIQRTQQEDSAVYLCASSPRLAGENIQYFGAGTRLSVL.

This clonotype has just a few counts. This sequence joins TRBV5-6 and TRBJ1-2, with TRBD1 matching 7 bases. Germline V gene sequence: CDR1 SGHDT, CDR2 YYEEEE. The V gene end was trimmed by 3 bases and the J gene end by 3 bases; junction bases not matched to a gene: 5. The CDR3 is 14 amino acids. In nucleotides, the CDR3 is TGTGCCAGCAGCTCCGGACAGGTGTACTATGGCTACACCTTC. It encodes CASSSGQVYYGYTF.

This chain uses TRBV10-3 with TRBJ1-1, with unresolved D. V lost 2 bases to trimming and J lost 0 bases, with 7 bases between them. This CDR3 is built from 14 residues. CDR1 and CDR2 (germline): ENHRY, SYGVKD. The chain's CDR3 is CAISEGYMNTEAFF. CDR3 sequence (DNA): TGTGCCATCAGTGAGGGGTACATGAACACTGAAGCTTTCTTT.

There are many counts of this clonotype. This chain connects TRBV7-9 to TRBJ2-7; the match to TRBD2 covers 7 bases. J gave up 6 bases and V 5 bases, and 10 bases lay outside the gene matches. In germline, CDR1 is SEHNR, CDR2 FQNEAQ (reference sequence). There are 14 residues in the CDR3. This CDR3 reads CASSRGRVSGEQYF. CDR3 bases: TGTGCCAGCAGCCGAGGGAGGGTATCTGGCGAGCAGTACTTC.

This clonotype was seen at least ten times. CDR3 sequence (DNA): TGTGCCAGCAGTCCGGGCCGCGAGACCCAGTACTTC. Amino acids: CASSPGRETQYF. The V and J genes are TRBV7-8 and TRBJ2-5; the D is unclear. Trimming pared 6 bases from V and 5 bases from J, leaving 10 bases between. From germline, CDR1 is SGHVS and CDR2 FQNEAQ. The CDR3 is 12 amino acids.

This clonotype was seen a handful of times. V is TRBV10-3 and J is TRBJ1-4; D call uncertain. This CDR3 is 16 amino acids long. V was shortened by 0 bases and J by 0 bases, with 8 bases between the two germline ends. The V gene's germline CDR1 is ENHRY and CDR2 SYGVKD. CDR3 nucleotide sequence: TGTGCCATCAGTGAGTCCAAGGGTGCAACTAATGAAAAACTGTTTTTT. This sequence encodes CAISESKGATNEKLFF.

V gene TRBV20-1 combines with J gene TRBJ2-3; tentative D call: TRBD1 (5 bases). CDR1 and CDR2 from the germline V gene are DFQATT and SNEGSKA (reference sequence). CDR3 length equals 15 residues. Trimming stripped 3 bases from V and 7 bases from J, with 20 bases between. The CDR3 nucleotides read TGCAGTGCTAGGGCTACAGGTGACTCCGTGAATACGCAGTATTTT. Its translation is CSARATGDSVNTQYF.

In this sample, this clonotype turned up a few times. The rearrangement links TRBV12-3 or TRBV12-4 to TRBJ2-1, with 8 nucleotides matching TRBD2. There are 17 residues in the CDR3. Losses at the gene ends were 2 bases for V and 4 bases for J; bases not matched to a gene: 10. This CDR3 reads CASSLTPAGGQYNEQFF. Written as DNA, the CDR3 is TGTGCCAGCAGTTTAACTCCGGCGGGGGGCCAATACAATGAGCAGTTCTTC.

This clonotype has just a few counts. The chain is built from TRBV5-6 and TRBJ2-7, with 10 bases lining up with TRBD1. The CDR3 has 17 amino acids. CDR1 and CDR2 from the germline V gene are SGHDT and YYEEEE. The trim removed 4 bases at V and 0 bases at J, leaving 10 bases unmatched. CDR3 DNA: TGTGCCAGCAGCCCCTTTTCTGGGACAGGGGCCTCCTACGAGCAGTACTTC. Translation gives CASSPFSGTGASYEQYF.

This clonotype has just a few counts. V is TRBV20-1 and J is TRBJ2-3; 8 bases map to TRBD2. Germline-derived CDR1 and CDR2 are DFQATT and SNEGSKA (reference sequence). V gave up 5 bases and J gave up 3 bases; unmatched junction bases: 16. This CDR3 contains 17 residues. The CDR3 reads CSAYPSGGAEGTDTQYF. In nucleotides, the CDR3 is TGCAGTGCTTATCCTTCGGGGGGGGCCGAGGGTACAGATACGCAGTATTTT.

CDR3 nucleotides: TGTGCCAGCAGAATCAGCCGGGACAGGGAAGAGACCCAGTACTTC. Protein product: CASRISRDREETQYF. The chain carries TRBV6-8 and TRBJ2-5; 9 nucleotides align to TRBD1. The CDR3 loop spans 15 amino acids. Germline CDR1 and CDR2: MNHGY and SAAAGT. V dropped 6 bases and J dropped 3; count of bases not matched to a gene: 8.

This clonotype was seen a few times. CDR3 bases: TGTGCCAGCAGTGAAGGGGGACAGTATAATTCACCCCTCCACTTT. It yields the protein CASSEGGQYNSPLHF. The chain carries TRBV2 and TRBJ1-6; TRBD1 aligns across 7 bases. CDR3 length: 15 residues. Germline V gene sequence: CDR1 SNHLY, CDR2 FYNNEI. Trimming took 1 base from V and 4 from J; bases not matched to a gene: 1. Together with reference TRBV2 and TRBJ1-6, the CDR3 gives the full variable domain: EPEVTQTPSHQVTQMGQEVILRCVPISNHLYFYWYRQILGQKVEFLVSFYNNEISEKSEIFDDQFSVERPDGSNFTLKIRSTKLEDSAMYFCASSEGGQYNSPLHFGNGTRLTVT.

This clonotype was observed at least ten times. For the CDR3, the DNA is TGTGCCAGCACCGAAAGTCAGGGCTTCCCTTATGGCTACACCTTC. Encoded protein: CASTESQGFPYGYTF. The chain carries TRBV2 and TRBJ1-2, with D possibly being TRBD1 (5 bases). V dropped 7 bases and J dropped 5 bases, with 20 bases sitting between them. The CDR3 extends over 15 amino acids. Germline lookup yields CDR1 SNHLY and CDR2 FYNNEI.

This clonotype was found many times. The CDR3 DNA reads as TGTGCCAGCAGTTTCCGGACAGGGTATGGCTACACCTTC. Translation: CASSFRTGYGYTF. This chain joins TRBV12-3 or TRBV12-4 and TRBJ1-2, with TRBD1 identical over 8 bases. V shed 3 bases, J shed 5 bases, and the junction held 2 bases outside the gene matches. The CDR3 sequence is 13 residues long.

The rearrangement joins TRBV20-1 to TRBJ1-4; 7 nucleotides match TRBD1. Germline V gives CDR1 DFQATT, CDR2 SNEGSKA (reference sequence). With V trimmed by 1 base and J by 3 bases, 8 bases remained unmatched. This CDR3 is 16 amino acids long. The CDR3 is CSARAPYRGSNEKLFF. The CDR3 region has the DNA TGCAGTGCTAGAGCTCCCTACAGGGGTTCTAATGAAAAACTGTTTTTT.

This clonotype was observed many times. This chain links TRBV7-2 with TRBJ2-5; 7 positions match TRBD2. Germline V CDR1 and CDR2: SGHTA, FQGNSA. The CDR3 extends over 14 amino acids. Unmatched junction bases numbered 6, after V lost 4 bases and J lost 4 bases. The chain's CDR3 is CASSWGGVGETQYF. CDR3 DNA sequence: TGTGCCAGCAGCTGGGGGGGAGTGGGAGAGACCCAGTACTTC.

Comment on this clonotype: This may be a read error, as it is one base from a much larger clone. The rearrangement joins TRBV10-3 to TRBJ2-3; possibly TRBD1 for D (5 bases). The CDR3 covers 18 residues. The germline gives CDR1 ENHRY, CDR2 SYGVKD. DNA for the CDR3: TGTGCCATCAGTGAACTGGGGAAGAGACAGTCGAACACAGATGCGCAGTATTTT. Its translation is CAISELGKRQSNTDAQYF.

This clonotype was counted ten times or more. The rearrangement uses TRBV6-1 and TRBJ2-5; TRBD2 matches 12 bases. From germline, CDR1 is MNHNS and CDR2 SASEGT. This CDR3 is built from 19 residues. J was trimmed by 1 base and V by 2 bases; bases with no gene match: 11. The CDR3 spells CASSEFQGWTSGVQETQYF. CDR3 in DNA: TGTGCCAGCAGTGAATTCCAGGGGTGGACTAGCGGGGTCCAAGAGACCCAGTACTTC.

The chain is built from TRBV28 and TRBJ1-1, with 8 bases identical to TRBD1. V was clipped by 6 bases and J by 8 bases; unmatched bases: 14. Germline V gives CDR1 MDHEN, CDR2 SYDVKM. The CDR3 consists of 15 residues. The CDR3 sequence: CASRTHHRTGTEAFF. CDR3 DNA sequence: TGTGCCAGCAGAACACACCATCGGACAGGGACCGAAGCTTTCTTT. Full variable domain (outside the CDR3, taken from reference TRBV28 and TRBJ1-1): DVKVTQSSRYLVKRTGEKVFLECVQDMDHENMFWYRQDPGLGLRLIYFSYDVKMKEKGDIPEGYSVSREKKERFSLILESASTNQTSMYLCASRTHHRTGTEAFFGQGTRLTVV.

The rearrangement links TRBV18 to TRBJ2-2; perhaps TRBD1 as D (6 bases). CDR1 KGHSH and CDR2 LQKENI come from the germline V gene. This CDR3 contains 16 residues. V lost 8 bases and J lost 6, with 22 bases in between. CDR3 loop: CASKQKWHRVPGELFF. The CDR3 DNA reads as TGTGCCAGCAAGCAGAAGTGGCACAGGGTCCCCGGGGAGCTGTTTTTT. Looking up the rest from reference TRBV18 and TRBJ2-2 gives the full variable domain: NAGVMQNPRHLVRRRGQEARLRCSPMKGHSHVYWYRQLPEEGLKFMVYLQKENIIDESGMPKERFSAEFPKEGPSILRIQQVVRGDSAAYFCASKQKWHRVPGELFFGEGSRLTVL.

The V gene is TRBV7-2, the J gene TRBJ2-4, with D possibly TRBD1 on 5 matching bases. Germline values: CDR1 SGHTA, CDR2 FQGNSA. The CDR3 covers 15 residues. With 3 bases removed from V and 8 bases from J, the gap between germline ends came to 17 bases. CDR3 sequence (DNA): TGTGCCAGCAGCTTGACGTGGGGCGGCGGAGACATTCAGTACTTC. The encoded protein is CASSLTWGGGDIQYF.

In its sample, this clonotype was seen many times. The chain carries TRBV7-2 and TRBJ2-3; D may match TRBD1 or TRBD2 (5 bases each). This CDR3 spans 16 amino acids. The germline CDR1 and CDR2 sequences are SGHTA and FQGNSA. The ends were cut back, 1 base at V and 3 bases at J, with 14 bases in the middle. This CDR3 reads CASSLGGTYGTDTQYF. Here the CDR3 DNA reads TGTGCCAGCAGCTTAGGGGGGACCTACGGGACAGATACGCAGTATTTT.

This clonotype turned up a few times. V usage is TRBV5-6 and J usage is TRBJ2-1; the D is unclear. Germline-derived CDR1 and CDR2 are SGHDT and YYEEEE. This CDR3 comprises 15 residues. Trimming cost V 0 bases and J 4 bases, with 11 bases left between them. CDR3 coding DNA: TGTGCCAGCAGCTTGGATAGCACTGGATACAATGAGCAGTTCTTC. Translated: CASSLDSTGYNEQFF.

This rearrangement joins TRBV20-1 to TRBJ2-7; 8 bases map to TRBD2. V lost 6 bases to trimming and J lost 3 bases; unmatched junction nucleotides: 10. This CDR3 contains 14 residues. Per germline, CDR1 DFQATT and CDR2 SNEGSKA (reference sequence). CDR3 in amino acids: CSALGAGGYYEQYF. The CDR3 region has the DNA TGCAGTGCCCTAGGGGCGGGAGGTTACTACGAGCAGTACTTC.

In this sample, this clonotype turned up a few times. CDR3 amino acids: CASSLSTGRVPETQYF. As DNA, the CDR3 is TGTGCCAGCAGTTTATCTACCGGGAGGGTCCCAGAGACCCAGTACTTC. V and J are TRBV28 and TRBJ2-5, with 8 nucleotides matching TRBD2. The J segment lost 4 bases and the V segment lost 1 base, leaving 8 bases of the junction unmatched. Germline assignment: CDR1 MDHEN and CDR2 SYDVKM. The CDR3 sequence is 16 residues long.